The next 17 T cell receptor beta chains were all read from a single sample in a study of identical twins. TCRdb re-called the 5' RACE reads through MiXCR, storing one row per CDR3 protein. This sample has 1.5 million to 2 million distinct CDR3 sequences; 32% occur once, and the top ten carry about 0.25%. The source material was cord blood. These receptors originate from a newborn girl in good health.

This clonotype came up a few times. The genes are TRBV20-1 and TRBJ2-5; maybe TRBD1 (5 bases). The J call is doubtful: the DNA matches TRBJ2-7 better. In germline, CDR1 is DFQATT, CDR2 SNEGSKA (reference sequence). The CDR3 is made up of 12 amino acids. CDR3 protein: CSATQGVYEQYF. The CDR3 coding sequence is TGCAGTGCTACCCAAGGGGTTTACGAGCAGTACTTC.

This clonotype has just a few counts. The J gene is TRBJ2-1, the V gene TRBV5-1; 8 bases line up with TRBD2. The V gene's germline CDR1 is SGHRS and CDR2 YFSETQ. The CDR3 consists of 14 residues. J was trimmed by 8 bases and V by 0 bases; bases with no gene match: 4. CDR3 region: CASSLGGLVHEQFF. CDR3 coding DNA: TGCGCCAGCAGCTTGGGGGGACTAGTTCATGAGCAGTTCTTC. The full variable domain, its missing parts supplied by reference TRBV5-1 and TRBJ2-1, is KAGVTQTPRYLIKTRGQQVTLSCSPISGHRSVSWYQQTPGQGLQFLFEYFSETQRNKGNFPGRFSGRQFSNSRSEMNVSTLELGDSALYLCASSLGGLVHEQFFGPGTRLTVL.

The chain has TRBV14 and TRBJ1-3, with D tentatively TRBD1 (6 bases). Germline lookup yields CDR1 SGHDN and CDR2 FVKESK. The CDR3 consists of 16 residues. Trimming cost V 4 bases and J 0 bases, with 13 bases left between them. CDR3 nucleotide sequence: TGTGCCAGCAGCCCCCCAGGGGCCTACTCTGGAAACACCATATATTTT. It is translated as CASSPPGAYSGNTIYF.

This clonotype was recorded at least ten times. The V call is TRBV29-1, the J call TRBJ2-3, with D uncertain. V was trimmed by 7 bases and J by 1 base, leaving 9 bases between them. The CDR3 runs 12 residues. Germline CDR1 SQVTM, CDR2 ANQGSEA. CDR3 residues: CSAEEGTDTQYF. CDR3 in DNA: TGCAGCGCCGAAGAGGGCACAGATACGCAGTATTTT.

This chain connects TRBV28 to TRBJ2-1; D uncertain. V lost 2 bases and J 5 bases, leaving 7 bases between the germline ends. The CDR3 is 13 amino acids. Germline CDR1 and CDR2: MDHEN and SYDVKM. CDR3 sequence (DNA): TGTGCCAGCAGTTTAACAAGTAACAATGAGCAGTTCTTC. As protein: CASSLTSNNEQFF.

This clonotype was seen a few times. V is TRBV12-3 or TRBV12-4 and J is TRBJ2-4; D possibly matches TRBD1 or TRBD2 (6 bases each). V was cut by 4 bases and J by 3 bases, with 19 bases left in between. The CDR3 sequence is 17 residues long. The CDR3 here is CASSWGIGGIDKNIQYF. Here the CDR3 DNA reads TGTGCCAGCAGTTGGGGGATAGGGGGGATTGACAAAAACATTCAGTACTTC.

This clonotype appeared a few times. The chain employs TRBV12-3 or TRBV12-4 and TRBJ1-5, with a possible D match to TRBD1 (5 bases). The ends were cut back, 2 bases at V and 7 bases at J, with 21 bases in the middle. CDR3 length: 17 residues. The CDR3 region is CASSLSPGLGGLQPQHF. CDR3 nucleotide sequence: TGTGCCAGCAGTTTAAGTCCAGGGTTGGGAGGACTCCAGCCCCAGCATTTT.

This rearrangement joins TRBV12-3 or TRBV12-4 to TRBJ2-4, with D perhaps TRBD1 (6 bases). The length of the CDR3 is 15 residues. V was clipped by 2 bases and J by 2 bases, with 10 bases between them. DNA of the CDR3: TGTGCCAGCAGTTTATACAGGGAAACCAAAAACATTCAGTACTTC. Amino acid sequence: CASSLYRETKNIQYF.

A note on this clonotype: Germline and junction disagree at one end, which may indicate a read error. V gene TRBV28 combines with J gene TRBJ1-6; 9 nucleotides align to TRBD1. Germline loops: CDR1 MDHEN, CDR2 SYDVKM. This CDR3 is built from 14 residues. The CDR3: CASLPRDRVSPPHF. CDR3 in DNA: TGTGCCAGTCTGCCACGGGACAGGGTATCACCCCCCCACTTT. Drawing the rest from reference TRBV28 and TRBJ1-6, the complete variable domain is DVKVTQSSRYLVKRTGEKVFLECVQDMDHENMFWYRQDPGLGLRLIYFSYDVKMKEKGDIPEGYSVSREKKERFSLILESASTNQTSMYLCASLPRDRVSPPHFGNGTRLTVT.

CDR3 amino acids: CASSLVPASQETQYF. CDR3 sequence (DNA): TGCGCCAGCAGCTTGGTTCCGGCATCTCAAGAGACCCAGTACTTC. The chain joins TRBV5-1 to TRBJ2-5; D is unresolved. Trimming took off 0 bases at V and 2 bases at J, with 11 bases between the two ends. The germline V gene has CDR1 SGHRS and CDR2 YFSETQ. CDR3 length equals 15 residues.

This clonotype has only a few counts. The chain couples TRBV30 to TRBJ2-7; D possibly matches TRBD1 or TRBD2 (5 bases each). The CDR3 sequence is 15 residues long. Germline CDR1 is GTSNPN and CDR2 is SVGIG (reference sequence). Trimming took off 3 bases at V and 5 bases at J, with 20 bases between the two ends. CDR3 loop: CAWSPKGRGNHEQYF. CDR3 sequence (DNA): TGTGCCTGGAGCCCAAAGGGGAGAGGGAACCACGAGCAGTACTTC. The full variable domain, rest sourced from reference TRBV30 and TRBJ2-7, is SQTIHQWPATLVQPVGSPLSLECTVEGTSNPNLYWYRQAAGRGLQLLFYSVGIGQISSEVPQNLSASRPQDRQFILSSKKLLLSDSGFYLCAWSPKGRGNHEQYFGPGTRLTVT.

The rearrangement uses TRBV27 and TRBJ2-7; the D is unclear. Trimming removed 4 bases from V and 5 bases from J, with 15 bases in between. The CDR3 runs to 14 residues. Germline CDR1 MNHEY, CDR2 SMNVEV (reference sequence). The CDR3 nucleotides are TGTGCCAGCAGTTCCTGGACCCATCTTGACGAGCAGTACTTC. Its protein is CASSSWTHLDEQYF.

This clonotype was found a few times. The chain links TRBV18 to TRBJ2-3, with D hard to call. CDR3 length equals 14 residues. Looked up from germline, CDR1 is KGHSH and CDR2 is LQKENI. Trimming pared 2 bases from V and 4 bases from J, leaving 10 bases between. The CDR3 nucleotides are TGTGCCAGCTCACCAGCGGTTGGTCCAGATACGCAGTATTTT. Protein product: CASSPAVGPDTQYF.

V and J are TRBV5-6 and TRBJ1-4; maybe TRBD1 (6 bases). The CDR3 runs to 14 residues. Germline lookup yields CDR1 SGHDT and CDR2 YYEEEE. The germline V and J ends were trimmed by 4 bases and 12 bases, with 19 bases remaining between them. The CDR3 DNA reads TGTGCCAGCAGCGTCGATCCCGGGACATCGGAACTGTTTTTT. Its translation is CASSVDPGTSELFF.

The chain employs TRBV3-1 and TRBJ2-3, with D uncertain. CDR3 length: 13 residues. Looked up from germline, CDR1 is LGHDT and CDR2 is YNNKEL (reference sequence). V was cut by 2 bases and J by 1 base, with 4 bases left in between. CDR3 DNA sequence: TGTGCCAGCAGCCAAAAGCGCACAGATACGCAGTATTTT. Encoded protein: CASSQKRTDTQYF.

The chain joins TRBV11-2 to TRBJ1-5; 7 bases map to TRBD1. The V gene's germline CDR1 is SGHAT and CDR2 FQNNGV. This CDR3 contains 17 residues. The J segment lost 7 bases and the V segment lost 0 bases, leaving 12 bases of the junction unmatched. The CDR3 nucleotides are TGTGCCAGCAGCTTAGATCTATGGGACAGCCACGTCCAGCCCCAGCATTTT. Residues: CASSLDLWDSHVQPQHF.

The gene calls are TRBV7-8 and TRBJ2-3, with 7 bases fitting TRBD2. CDR1 SGHVS and CDR2 FQNEAQ come from the germline V gene. CDR3 length: 15 residues. V trimming: 4 bases; J trimming: 6 bases; junction bases outside the gene matches: 10. CDR3 in DNA: TGTGCCAGCAGCTCACGGCGGGAGCTAAGGGATACGCAGTATTTT. Its protein is CASSSRRELRDTQYF.